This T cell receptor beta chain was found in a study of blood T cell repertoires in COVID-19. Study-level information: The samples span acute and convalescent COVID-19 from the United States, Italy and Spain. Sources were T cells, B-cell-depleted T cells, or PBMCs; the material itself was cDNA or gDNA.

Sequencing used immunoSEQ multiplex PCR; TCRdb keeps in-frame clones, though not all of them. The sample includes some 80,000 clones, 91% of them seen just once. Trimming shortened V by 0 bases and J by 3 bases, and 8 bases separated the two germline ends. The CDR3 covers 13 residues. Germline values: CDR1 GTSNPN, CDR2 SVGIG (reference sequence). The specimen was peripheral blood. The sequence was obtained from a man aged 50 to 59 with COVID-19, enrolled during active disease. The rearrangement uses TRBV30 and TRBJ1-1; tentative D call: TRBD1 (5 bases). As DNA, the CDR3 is TGTGCCTGGAGTGTTCAGGGCGACACTGAAGCTTTCTTT. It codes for CAWSVQGDTEAFF.